A single TCR beta chain is shown here with its context. Data came from immunoSEQ multiplex PCR; TCRdb stores just in-frame clones and leaves some out. The sample lists roughly 810,000 clones, about 96% occurring once. These data come from a study of shared clonotypes between healthy human individuals. Study summary: CD4 naive and CD4 memory each took three plates per donor, while CD8 naive took two and CD8 memory one.

Naive CD8 isolation took CD45RO-negative cells positively selected for CCR7 and excluded terminally differentiated effector memory CD45RA+ cells. J was trimmed by 0 bases and V by 5 bases; bases with no gene match: 11. Germline V CDR1 and CDR2: SGHAT, FQNNGV. The CDR3 has 17 amino acids. The chain joins TRBV11-2 to TRBJ2-5; 8 nucleotides align to TRBD1. The clonotype originates from a man aged 25-40 years in good health. Sequenced input: naive CD8+ T cells sorted from blood. CDR3 residues: CASSPLGQGRYQETQYF. CDR3 DNA: TGTGCCAGCAGCCCCCTCGGACAGGGAAGATACCAAGAGACCCAGTACTTC. The full variable domain, completed using reference TRBV11-2 and TRBJ2-5, is EAGVAQSPRYKIIEKRQSVAFWCNPISGHATLYWYQQILGQGPKLLIQFQNNGVVDDSQLPKDRFSAERLKGVDSTLKIQPAKLEDSAVYLCASSPLGQGRYQETQYFGPGTRLLVL.